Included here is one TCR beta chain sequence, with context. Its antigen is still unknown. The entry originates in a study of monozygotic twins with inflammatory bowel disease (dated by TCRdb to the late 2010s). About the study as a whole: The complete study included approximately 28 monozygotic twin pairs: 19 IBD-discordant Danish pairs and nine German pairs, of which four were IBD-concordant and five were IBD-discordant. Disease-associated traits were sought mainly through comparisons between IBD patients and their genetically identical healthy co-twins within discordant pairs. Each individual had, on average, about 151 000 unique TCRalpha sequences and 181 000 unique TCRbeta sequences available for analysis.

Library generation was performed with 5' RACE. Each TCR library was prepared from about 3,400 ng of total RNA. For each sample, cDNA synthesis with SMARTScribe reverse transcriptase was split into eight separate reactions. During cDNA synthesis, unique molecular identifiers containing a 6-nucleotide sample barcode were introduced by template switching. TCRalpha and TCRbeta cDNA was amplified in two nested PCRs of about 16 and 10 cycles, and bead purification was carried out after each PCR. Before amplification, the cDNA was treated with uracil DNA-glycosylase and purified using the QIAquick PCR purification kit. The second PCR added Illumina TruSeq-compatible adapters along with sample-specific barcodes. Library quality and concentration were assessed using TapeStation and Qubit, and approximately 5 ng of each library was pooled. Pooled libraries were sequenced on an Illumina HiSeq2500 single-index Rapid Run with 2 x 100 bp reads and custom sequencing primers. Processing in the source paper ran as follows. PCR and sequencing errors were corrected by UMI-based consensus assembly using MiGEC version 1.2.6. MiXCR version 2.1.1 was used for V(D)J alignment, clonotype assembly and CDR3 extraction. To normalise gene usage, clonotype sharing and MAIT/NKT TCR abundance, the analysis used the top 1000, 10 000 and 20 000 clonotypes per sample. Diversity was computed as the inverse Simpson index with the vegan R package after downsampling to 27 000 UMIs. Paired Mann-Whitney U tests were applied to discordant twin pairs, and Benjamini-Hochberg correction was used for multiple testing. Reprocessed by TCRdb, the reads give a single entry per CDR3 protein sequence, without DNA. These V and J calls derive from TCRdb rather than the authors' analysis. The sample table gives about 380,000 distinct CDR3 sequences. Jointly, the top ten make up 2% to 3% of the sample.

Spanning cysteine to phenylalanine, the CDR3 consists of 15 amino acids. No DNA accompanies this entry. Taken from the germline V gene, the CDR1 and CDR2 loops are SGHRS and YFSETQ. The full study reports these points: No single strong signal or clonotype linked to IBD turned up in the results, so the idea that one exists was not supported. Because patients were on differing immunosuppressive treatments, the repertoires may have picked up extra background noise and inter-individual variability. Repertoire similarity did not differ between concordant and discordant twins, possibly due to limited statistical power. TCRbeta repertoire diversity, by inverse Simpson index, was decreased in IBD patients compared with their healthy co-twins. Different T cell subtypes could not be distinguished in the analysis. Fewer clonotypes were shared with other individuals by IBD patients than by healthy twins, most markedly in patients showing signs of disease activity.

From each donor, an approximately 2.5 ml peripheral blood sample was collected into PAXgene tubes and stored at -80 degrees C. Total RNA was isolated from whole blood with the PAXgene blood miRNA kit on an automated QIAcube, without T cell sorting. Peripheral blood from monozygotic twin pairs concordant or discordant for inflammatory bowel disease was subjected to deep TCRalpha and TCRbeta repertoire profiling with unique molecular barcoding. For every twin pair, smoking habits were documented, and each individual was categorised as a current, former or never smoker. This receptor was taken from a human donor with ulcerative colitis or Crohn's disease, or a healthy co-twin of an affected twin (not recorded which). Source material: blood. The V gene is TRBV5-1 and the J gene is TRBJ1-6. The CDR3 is CASSSTAYTDSPLHF.